The rows below give T cell receptor beta chains drawn from one sample of a study of a mutant IDH1 vaccine in newly diagnosed glioma. What these receptors recognize is not known. Repertoires were generated with immunoSEQ multiplex PCR, while TCRdb's copy carries only in-frame clones and drops some. Among tens of thousands of clones listed, around 80% were seen once. Here the sequenced sample was PBMCs, taken from a glioma patient whose treatment included an IDH1 peptide vaccine. These receptor sequences come from a man aged 35 to 55 with glioma. Both conserved end residues are trimmed from each CDR3. Each record gives: CDR3 length, V gene, CDR3 protein.

12	TRBV5-1	ASSLEAKGYGYT
12	TRBV5-4	ASSRDRRLYGYT
14	TRBV19	ASSRTWESSYNEQF
14	TRBV11-3	ASSLGPYSGANVLT
12	TRBV29-1	SVTETAINEKLF
10	TRBV28	ASTYQGGGYT
12	TRBV4-2	ASSQDPLNEKLF
12	TRBV10-3	AISVGGSSYEQY
13	TRBV7-9	ASAGGGRGNQPQH
15	TRBV18	ASSPPGLAGSTDTQY
13	TRBV19	ASSRDFYLTNEQY
11	TRBV14	ASSRQATGELF
13	TRBV28	ASSSPGGGNQPQH
15	TRBV14	ASSQDLSPGFPYEQY
13	TRBV5-4	ASSLSGGSHNEQF
10	TRBV29-1	SVPGRGAGQF
13	TRBV2	ATLAGGTNTGELF
13	TRBV4-2	ASSQTDRLQETQY
11	TRBV7-9	ASSFGGGNEQF
14	TRBV10-1	ASSAPSGGVPDTQY
14	TRBV5-1	ASSPAEFGGANVLT
15	TRBV6-1	ASSEASMGGRGNTIY